This is a list of T cell receptor beta chains from one sample in a study of T cell responses to AZD1222 COVID-19 vaccine. Sequenced by immunoSEQ multiplex PCR; TCRdb stores in-frame clones only, minus some. The sample lists under 130,000 clones, 85% to 90% occurring once. The starting material was peripheral blood, obtained on day 0 of AZD1222 vaccination. Source of these receptors: an adult in good health. Both conserved end residues are trimmed from each CDR3.

cdr3_aa v_call
ASSYGGIPGYT TRBV6-2/TRBV6-3
ASSPRDRESTGELF TRBV5-1
ASSLGDYQETQY TRBV7-2
ASSLGRVQY TRBV28
ASSLSGSMTGELF TRBV3-1/TRBV3-2
ATSRVDRQETQY TRBV15
ASSEARTGATKTH TRBV2
AWSRDTGNTIY TRBV30
ASSLIVGAGANVLT TRBV28
ASNRGLGYEQY TRBV28
ASSLRQVAEAF TRBV4-2
ASSQVSGRRGDTQY TRBV4-2
ASSLEGSRLANYGYT TRBV7-2
ASSAQGSGELF TRBV27
ASSSGLAYNEQF TRBV11-3
ASNNQDGNTEAF TRBV19
ASTGDSNQPQH TRBV19
ASSVGDSLNQWTQY TRBV9
AWSVGDRVRETQY TRBV30
ASSPNLVRLEQY TRBV4-1
ASSSGTGGEKLF TRBV7-9
ASSGYREAGETQY TRBV9
ASRGGLLPNYGYT TRBV19
ASSGQGSGNSPLH TRBV2
ASSQTYNEQF TRBV2
ASSPETGYNEQF TRBV7-9
ASSFVYNRGFGEQY TRBV28
ARSLAQGETQY TRBV5-3
ASSADGSLDTQY TRBV11-3
ASSYSGQYGYT TRBV6-5
ASSIGGHLQETQY TRBV19
ASKQDRASYGYT TRBV2
ASSEGTSGYNEQF TRBV6-1
AISGQRGGSLH TRBV10-3
ASSLRTGGYTEAF TRBV3-1/TRBV3-2
ASSSGTANNSPLH TRBV5-1
ASSFGVGSNEQF TRBV5-1